The present TCR beta chain was sequenced within a study of cytomegalovirus exposure and HLA in healthy donors. Germline values: CDR1 SNHLY, CDR2 FYNNEI. V lost 5 bases and J 3 bases, leaving 14 bases between the germline ends. CDR3 size: 15 residues. Notes on the study in general: Rarity marked most TCR sequences, yet some public TCRs occurred in many donors. A later analysis found TCR association rates differed by HLA locus, highest for DRB1 and lowest for HLA-C. There were some V segments, including TRBV6-2 and TRBV6-3, excluded as indistinguishable.

In regard to this clone: The antigen remains unidentified.

The PCR contained 60 Vbeta and 13 Jbeta primers. Per the original data handling: Roughly 76 million unique TCR beta chains, approximately 11 million of them shared, were counted by a later analysis. Only in-frame clones appear in the TCRdb table, and some are missing; sequencing was by immunoSEQ multiplex PCR. That table supplies the V and J calls and clone size; D and trimming were determined from the DNA. The sample consists of about 120,000 clones, 70% to 80% of them appearing once. The clonotype comes from a woman aged 40 to 50 in good health and CMV-seropositive. Sequencing used PBMCs. V gene TRBV2 combines with J gene TRBJ1-5; D unresolved. The CDR3 DNA follows: TGTGCCAGCAGTTCCCACAAAATTGACAATCAGCCCCAGCATTTT. Translation gives CASSSHKIDNQPQHF.